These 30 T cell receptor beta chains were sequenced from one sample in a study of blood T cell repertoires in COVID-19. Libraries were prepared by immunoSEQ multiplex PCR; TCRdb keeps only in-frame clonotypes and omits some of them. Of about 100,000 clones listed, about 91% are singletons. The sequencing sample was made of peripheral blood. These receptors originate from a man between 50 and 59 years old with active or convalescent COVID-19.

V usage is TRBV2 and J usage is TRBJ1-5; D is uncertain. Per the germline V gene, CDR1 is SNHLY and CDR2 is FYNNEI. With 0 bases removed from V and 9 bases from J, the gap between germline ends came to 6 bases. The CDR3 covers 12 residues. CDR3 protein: CASSEAERPQHF. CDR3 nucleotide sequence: TGTGCCAGCAGTGAAGCGGAGAGGCCCCAGCATTTT.

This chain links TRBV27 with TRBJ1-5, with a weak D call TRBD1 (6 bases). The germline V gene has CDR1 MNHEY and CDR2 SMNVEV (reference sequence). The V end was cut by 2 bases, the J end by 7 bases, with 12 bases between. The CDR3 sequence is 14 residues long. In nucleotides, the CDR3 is TGTGCCAGCAGTTTAGAACAGGGTAGCCAGCCCCAGCATTTT. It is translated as CASSLEQGSQPQHF.

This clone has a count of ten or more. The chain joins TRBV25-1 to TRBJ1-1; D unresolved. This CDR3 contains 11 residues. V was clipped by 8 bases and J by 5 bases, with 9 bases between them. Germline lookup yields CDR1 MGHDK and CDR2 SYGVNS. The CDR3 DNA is TGTGCCAGCCTTCGAGGGACTGAAGCTTTCTTT. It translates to CASLRGTEAFF.

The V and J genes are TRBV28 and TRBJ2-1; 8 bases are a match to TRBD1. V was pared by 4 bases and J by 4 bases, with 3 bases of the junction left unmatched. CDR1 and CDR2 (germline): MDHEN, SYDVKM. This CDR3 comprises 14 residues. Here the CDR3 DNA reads TGTGCCAGCAGTTCCGGACAGGGATACAATGAGCAGTTCTTC. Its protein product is CASSSGQGYNEQFF.

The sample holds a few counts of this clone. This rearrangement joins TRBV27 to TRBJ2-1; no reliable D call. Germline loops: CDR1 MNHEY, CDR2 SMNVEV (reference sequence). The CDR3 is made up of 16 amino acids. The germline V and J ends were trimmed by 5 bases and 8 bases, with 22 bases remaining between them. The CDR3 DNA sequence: TGTGCCAGCAGTCCCCCTGCGACTCTTAATCGGGATGAGCAGTTCTTC. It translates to CASSPPATLNRDEQFF.

This CDR3 reads CASSRPNKSGTAVNEQFF. The CDR3 coding sequence is TGCGCCAGCAGTCGGCCAAATAAGTCCGGGACAGCCGTCAATGAGCAGTTCTTC. This chain connects TRBV23-1 to TRBJ2-1; TRBD1 aligns across 7 bases. TRBV23-1 counts as an open reading frame of uncertain function. V was clipped by 4 bases and J by 6 bases; unmatched bases: 18. This CDR3 is 18 amino acids long.

The CDR3 DNA follows: TGTGCCAGTAGTACGCAGGGCGCCTACGAGCAGTACTTC. Protein sequence: CASSTQGAYEQYF. V and J are TRBV19 and TRBJ2-7, with D perhaps TRBD1 (5 bases). Germline CDR1 is LNHDA and CDR2 is SQIVND (reference sequence). V was trimmed by 4 bases and J by 2 bases, leaving 9 bases between them. This CDR3 region has 13 residues.

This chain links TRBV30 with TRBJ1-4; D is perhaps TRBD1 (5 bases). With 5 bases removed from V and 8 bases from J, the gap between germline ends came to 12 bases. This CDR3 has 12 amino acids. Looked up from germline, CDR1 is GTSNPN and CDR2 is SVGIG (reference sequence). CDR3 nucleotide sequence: TGTGCCTGGTCTACGTACAGGGAAAAACTGTTTTTT. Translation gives CAWSTYREKLFF.

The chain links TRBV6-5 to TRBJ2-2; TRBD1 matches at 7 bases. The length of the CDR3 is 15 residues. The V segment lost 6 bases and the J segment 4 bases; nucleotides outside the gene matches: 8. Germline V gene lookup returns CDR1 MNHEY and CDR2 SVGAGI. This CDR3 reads CASRRQGPGTGELFF. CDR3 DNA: TGTGCCAGCAGGCGACAGGGTCCCGGCACCGGGGAGCTGTTTTTT.

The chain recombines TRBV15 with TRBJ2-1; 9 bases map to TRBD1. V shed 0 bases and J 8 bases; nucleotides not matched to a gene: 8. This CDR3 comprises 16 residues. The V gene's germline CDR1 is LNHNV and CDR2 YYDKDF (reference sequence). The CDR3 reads CATSREGRTGAHEQFF. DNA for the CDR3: TGTGCCACCAGCAGAGAAGGACGGACAGGGGCCCATGAGCAGTTCTTC.

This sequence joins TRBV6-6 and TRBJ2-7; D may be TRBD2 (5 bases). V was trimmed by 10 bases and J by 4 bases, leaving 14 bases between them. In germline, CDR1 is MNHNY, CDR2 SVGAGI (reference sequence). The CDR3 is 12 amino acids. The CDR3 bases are TGTGCCACCTTTGGAGGTCGTTACGAGCAGTACTTC. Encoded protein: CATFGGRYEQYF.

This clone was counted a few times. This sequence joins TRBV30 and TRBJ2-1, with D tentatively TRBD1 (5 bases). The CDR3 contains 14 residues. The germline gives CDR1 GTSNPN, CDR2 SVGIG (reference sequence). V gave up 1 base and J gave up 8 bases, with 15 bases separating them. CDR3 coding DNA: TGTGCCTGGAGTGGGGGTTCATGGGGCTATGAGCAGTTCTTC. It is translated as CAWSGGSWGYEQFF. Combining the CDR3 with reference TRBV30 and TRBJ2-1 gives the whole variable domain SQTIHQWPATLVQPVGSPLSLECTVEGTSNPNLYWYRQAAGRGLQLLFYSVGIGQISSEVPQNLSASRPQDRQFILSSKKLLLSDSGFYLCAWSGGSWGYEQFFGPGTRLTVL.

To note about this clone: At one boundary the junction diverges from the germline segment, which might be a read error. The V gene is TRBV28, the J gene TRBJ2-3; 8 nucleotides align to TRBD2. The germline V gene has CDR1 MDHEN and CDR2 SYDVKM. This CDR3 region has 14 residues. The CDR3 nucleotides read TGTGCCAGCAATTTAGCGGGAAGCACAGATACGCAGTATTTT. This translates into CASNLAGSTDTQYF.

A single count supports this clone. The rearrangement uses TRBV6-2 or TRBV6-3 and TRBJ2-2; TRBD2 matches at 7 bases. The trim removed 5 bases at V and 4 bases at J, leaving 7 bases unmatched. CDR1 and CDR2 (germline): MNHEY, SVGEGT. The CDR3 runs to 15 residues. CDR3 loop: CASSLWREITGELFF. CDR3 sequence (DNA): TGTGCCAGCAGTCTGTGGCGGGAGATCACCGGGGAGCTGTTTTTT.

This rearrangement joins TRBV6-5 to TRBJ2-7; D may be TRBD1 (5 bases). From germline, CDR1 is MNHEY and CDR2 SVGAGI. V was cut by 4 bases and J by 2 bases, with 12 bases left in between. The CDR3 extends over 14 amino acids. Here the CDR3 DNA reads TGTGCCAGCAGTTCCCAGGGTGGGGCCTACGAGCAGTACTTC. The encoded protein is CASSSQGGAYEQYF.

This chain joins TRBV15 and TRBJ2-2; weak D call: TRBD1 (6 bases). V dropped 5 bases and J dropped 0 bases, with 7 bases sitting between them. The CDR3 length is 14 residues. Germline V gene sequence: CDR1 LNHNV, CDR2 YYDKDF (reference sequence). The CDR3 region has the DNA TGTGCCACCAGCGGGGGCCCGAACACCGGGGAGCTGTTTTTT. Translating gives CATSGGPNTGELFF.

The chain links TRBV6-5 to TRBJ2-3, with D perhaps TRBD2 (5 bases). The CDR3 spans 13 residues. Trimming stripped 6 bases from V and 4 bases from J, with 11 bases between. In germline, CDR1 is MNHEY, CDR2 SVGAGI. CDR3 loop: CASRLGLADTQYF. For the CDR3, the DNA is TGTGCCAGCAGACTAGGGCTAGCAGATACGCAGTATTTT.

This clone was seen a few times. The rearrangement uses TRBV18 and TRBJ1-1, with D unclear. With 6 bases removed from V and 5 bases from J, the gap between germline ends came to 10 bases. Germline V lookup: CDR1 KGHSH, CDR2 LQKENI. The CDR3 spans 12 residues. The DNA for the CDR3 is TGTGCCAGCTCTGTACGGGAGACTGAAGCTTTCTTT. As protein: CASSVRETEAFF.

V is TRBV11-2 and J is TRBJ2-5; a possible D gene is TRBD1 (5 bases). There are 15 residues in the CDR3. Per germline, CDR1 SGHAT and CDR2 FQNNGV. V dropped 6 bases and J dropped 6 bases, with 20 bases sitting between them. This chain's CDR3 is CASRLSPLRVKTQYF. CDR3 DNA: TGTGCCAGCAGACTATCTCCCCTCAGGGTCAAGACCCAGTACTTC. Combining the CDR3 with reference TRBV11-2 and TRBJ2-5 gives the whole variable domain EAGVAQSPRYKIIEKRQSVAFWCNPISGHATLYWYQQILGQGPKLLIQFQNNGVVDDSQLPKDRFSAERLKGVDSTLKIQPAKLEDSAVYLCASRLSPLRVKTQYFGPGTRLLVL.

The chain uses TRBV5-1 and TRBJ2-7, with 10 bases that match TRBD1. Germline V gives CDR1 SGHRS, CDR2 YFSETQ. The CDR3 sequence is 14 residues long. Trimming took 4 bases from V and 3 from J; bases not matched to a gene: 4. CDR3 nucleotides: TGCGCCAGCAGCGGGGGACAGGGGCTCTACGAGCAGTACTTC. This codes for CASSGGQGLYEQYF.

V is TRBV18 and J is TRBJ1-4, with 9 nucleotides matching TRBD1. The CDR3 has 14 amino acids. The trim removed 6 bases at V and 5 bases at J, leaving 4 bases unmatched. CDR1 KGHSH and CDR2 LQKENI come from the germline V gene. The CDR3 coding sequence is TGTGCCAGCTCCGCGACAGGGGGGAATGAAAAACTGTTTTTT. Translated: CASSATGGNEKLFF.

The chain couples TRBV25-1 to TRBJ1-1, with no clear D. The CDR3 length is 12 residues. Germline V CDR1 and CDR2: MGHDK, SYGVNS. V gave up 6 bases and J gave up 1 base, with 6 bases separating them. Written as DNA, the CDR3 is TGTGCCAGCAGACCCGGGAACACTGAAGCTTTCTTT. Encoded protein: CASRPGNTEAFF.

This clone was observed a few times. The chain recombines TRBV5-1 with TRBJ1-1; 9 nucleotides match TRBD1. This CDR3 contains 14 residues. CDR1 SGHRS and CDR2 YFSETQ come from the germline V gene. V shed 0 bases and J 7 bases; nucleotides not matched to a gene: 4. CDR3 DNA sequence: TGCGCCAGCAGCTTGGGCACAGGGGGCGATGAAGCTTTCTTT. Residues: CASSLGTGGDEAFF. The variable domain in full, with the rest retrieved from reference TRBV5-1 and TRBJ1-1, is KAGVTQTPRYLIKTRGQQVTLSCSPISGHRSVSWYQQTPGQGLQFLFEYFSETQRNKGNFPGRFSGRQFSNSRSEMNVSTLELGDSALYLCASSLGTGGDEAFFGQGTRLTVV.

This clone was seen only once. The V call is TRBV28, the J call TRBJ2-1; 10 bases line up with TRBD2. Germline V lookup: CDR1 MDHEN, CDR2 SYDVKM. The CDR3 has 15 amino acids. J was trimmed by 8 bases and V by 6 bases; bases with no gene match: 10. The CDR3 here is CASRPLAGVWDEQFF. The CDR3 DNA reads TGTGCCAGCAGGCCTCTAGCGGGAGTTTGGGATGAGCAGTTCTTC. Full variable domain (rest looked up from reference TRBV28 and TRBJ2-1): DVKVTQSSRYLVKRTGEKVFLECVQDMDHENMFWYRQDPGLGLRLIYFSYDVKMKEKGDIPEGYSVSREKKERFSLILESASTNQTSMYLCASRPLAGVWDEQFFGPGTRLTVL.

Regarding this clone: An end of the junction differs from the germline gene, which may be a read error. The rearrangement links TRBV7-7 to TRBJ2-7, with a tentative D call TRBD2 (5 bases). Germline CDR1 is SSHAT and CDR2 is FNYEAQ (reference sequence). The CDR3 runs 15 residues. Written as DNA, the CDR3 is TGTGCTAGCAGCTTACGGGCTGGAGCGGCCTACGAGCAGTACTTC. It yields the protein CASSLRAGAAYEQYF.

DNA of the CDR3: TGTGCCAGCAGCCAAGGAGGGACAGCTCCTCTCGAGCAGTACTTC. Protein sequence: CASSQGGTAPLEQYF. This chain connects TRBV25-1 to TRBJ2-7, with D maybe TRBD1 (7 bases). The CDR3 runs to 15 residues. V shed 6 bases and J shed 6 bases, with 21 bases lying between them. Germline V gives CDR1 MGHDK, CDR2 SYGVNS.

The CDR3 spells CSSDRADYGYTF. CDR3 nucleotides: TGCAGCTCGGACAGGGCTGACTATGGCTACACCTTC. This chain links TRBV29-1 with TRBJ1-2; 8 bases match TRBD1. The CDR3 runs to 12 residues. V lost 8 bases, J lost 3 bases, and 5 bases stayed unmatched. The germline V gene has CDR1 SQVTM and CDR2 ANQGSEA.

The CDR3 is CASSWGRGPTEAFF. As DNA, the CDR3 is TGTGCCAGTAGTTGGGGCAGGGGGCCCACTGAAGCTTTCTTT. This chain connects TRBV19 to TRBJ1-1; 8 bases agree with TRBD1. The CDR3 totals 14 residues. After removal of 5 bases from V and 4 bases from J, the junction contained 6 bases not matched to a gene. Germline assignment: CDR1 LNHDA and CDR2 SQIVND (reference sequence). Filled out from reference TRBV19 and TRBJ1-1, the complete variable domain reads DGGITQSPKYLFRKEGQNVTLSCEQNLNHDAMYWYRQDPGQGLRLIYYSQIVNDFQKGDIAEGYSVSREKKESFPLTVTSAQKNPTAFYLCASSWGRGPTEAFFGQGTRLTVV.

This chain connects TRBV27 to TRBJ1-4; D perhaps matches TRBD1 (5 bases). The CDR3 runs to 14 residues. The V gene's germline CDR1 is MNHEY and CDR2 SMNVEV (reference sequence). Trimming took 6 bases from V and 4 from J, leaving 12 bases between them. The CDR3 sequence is CASRPGGSNEKLFF. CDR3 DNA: TGTGCCAGCAGGCCGGGGGGGAGTAATGAAAAACTGTTTTTT. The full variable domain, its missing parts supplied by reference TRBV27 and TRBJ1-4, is EAQVTQNPRYLITVTGKKLTVTCSQNMNHEYMSWYRQDPGLGLRQIYYSMNVEVTDKGDVPEGYKVSRKEKRNFPLILESPSPNQTSLYFCASRPGGSNEKLFFGSGTQLSVL.

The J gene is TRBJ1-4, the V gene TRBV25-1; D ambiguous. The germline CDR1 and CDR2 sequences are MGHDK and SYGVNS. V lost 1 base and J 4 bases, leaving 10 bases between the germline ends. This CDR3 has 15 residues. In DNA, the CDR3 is TGTGCCAGCAGTGAATTTCGGGGTTTTAATGAAAAACTGTTTTTT. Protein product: CASSEFRGFNEKLFF.